A single TCR beta chain is shown here with its context. This clonotype has just a few counts. Its antigen has not been determined. Base quality data are lacking; no much larger clone is found one base away. Set within a cohort of healthcare workers in London, UK, this nested case-control study involved weekly PCR testing of nasopharyngeal swabs along with blood sampling. Healthcare workers were enrolled in the week of the UK lockdown, from 23 to 31 March 2020, and were followed every week for up to roughly 15 weeks. This sample is drawn from a study of early T cells in non-severe SARS-CoV-2 infection (dated by TCRdb to 2020 to 2022). Describing the broader study: Bulk RNA from unsorted whole blood was used for TCR sequencing, so alpha and beta chains could not be paired. General conclusions and limits of the study: Matching against VDJdb was skewed toward anti-spike CD8 responses, likely underestimated virus-specific expansions, and missed private and CD4 specificities.

From the cysteine through the phenylalanine, the CDR3 covers 12 amino acids. Of the read, only the CDR3 DNA is kept; its 36 bases are in frame from base 1. Trimming costs V 4 bases and J 7 bases, and their ends lie 8 bases apart. Sequences SGHTA (CDR1) and FQGNSA (CDR2) are obtained from the germline V gene. The library was obtained by 5' RACE. TCRdb shows the sequencer as NextSeq 500. In the TCR library protocol, unique molecular identifiers were attached to individual cDNA molecules to correct for PCR bias and sequencing error. TCR alpha and beta chains were both sequenced, and the abundances of alpha and beta sequences in each sample were closely correlated with each other. As for the original processing: Decombinator V4 was used to annotate the V gene, J gene and CDR3 of the TCR sequences. Expanded TCRs were defined as changing significantly between any two time points under a Poisson model with p below 0.0001. Abundances of TCRs were expressed as counts per million after normalisation to the total number of TCRs sequenced in each sample. MAIT TCRs were defined by TRAV1-2 paired with TRAJ12, TRAJ20 or TRAJ33, and iNKT TCRs by TRAV10 paired with TRAJ18. A search of VDJdb, accessed on 1 November 2021, was run for TCRs annotated to CMV, EBV and SARS-CoV-2, with TCRs annotated for multiple antigens excluded. TCRdb itself trimmed the public reads at Q25 with fastp, ran MiXCR and retained productive beta chains. Identical CDR3 proteins give one entry, which carries the most common genes and DNA. In this record, the V and J calls reflect TCRdb's handling and not the investigators' own analysis. This sample has approximately 62,000 distinct CDR3 sequences in its table, and around 12% of those were observed once. The ten most abundant clones make up roughly 4% of the sample.

The chain uses TRBV7-2 and TRBJ1-3; the D gene remains uncertain. This sequence originates from an adult who was a healthcare worker with PCR-confirmed SARS-CoV-2 infection or an uninfected control (not recorded which). Material for sequencing was whole blood. The bases read TGTGCCAGCAGCTCGTCTCGGAACACCATATATTTT. It encodes CASSSSRNTIYF. Reference TRBV7-2 and TRBJ1-3 proteins supply the regions before and after the CDR3; the full variable domain is: GAGVSQSPSNKVTEKGKDVELRCDPISGHTALYWYRQSLGQGLEFLIYFQGNSAPDKSGLPSDRFSAERTGGSVSTLTIQRTQQEDSAVYLCASSSSRNTIYFGEGSWLTVV.